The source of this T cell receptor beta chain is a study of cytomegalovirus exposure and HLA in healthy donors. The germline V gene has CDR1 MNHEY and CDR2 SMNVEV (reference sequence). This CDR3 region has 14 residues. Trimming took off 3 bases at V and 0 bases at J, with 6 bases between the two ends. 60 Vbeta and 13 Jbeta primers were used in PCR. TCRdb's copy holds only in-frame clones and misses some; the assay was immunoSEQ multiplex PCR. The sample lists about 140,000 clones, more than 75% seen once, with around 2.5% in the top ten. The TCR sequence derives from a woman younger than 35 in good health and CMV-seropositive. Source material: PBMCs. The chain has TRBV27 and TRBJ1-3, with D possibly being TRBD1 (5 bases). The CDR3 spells CASSLGGSGNTIYF. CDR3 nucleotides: TGTGCCAGCAGTTTGGGGGGCTCTGGAAACACCATATATTTT.